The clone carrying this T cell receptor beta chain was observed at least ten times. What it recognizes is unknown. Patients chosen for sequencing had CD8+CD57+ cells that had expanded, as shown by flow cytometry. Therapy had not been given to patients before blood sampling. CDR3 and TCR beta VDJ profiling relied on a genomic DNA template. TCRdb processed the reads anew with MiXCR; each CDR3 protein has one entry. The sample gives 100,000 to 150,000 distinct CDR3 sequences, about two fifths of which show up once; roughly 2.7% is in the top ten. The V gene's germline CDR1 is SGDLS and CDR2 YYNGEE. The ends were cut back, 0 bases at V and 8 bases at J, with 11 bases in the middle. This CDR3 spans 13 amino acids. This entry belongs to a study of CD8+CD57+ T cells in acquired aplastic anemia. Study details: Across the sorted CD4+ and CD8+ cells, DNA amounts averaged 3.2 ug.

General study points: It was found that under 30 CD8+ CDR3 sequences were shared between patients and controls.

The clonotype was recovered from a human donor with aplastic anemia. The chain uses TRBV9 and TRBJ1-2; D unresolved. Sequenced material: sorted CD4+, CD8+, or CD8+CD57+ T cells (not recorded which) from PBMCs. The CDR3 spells CASSVEGGSGYTF. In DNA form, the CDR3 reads TGTGCCAGCAGCGTAGAAGGTGGGTCCGGCTACACCTTC.